A single sample is the source of the 23 T cell receptor beta chains below, sequenced in a study of blood T cell repertoires in COVID-19. Measured with immunoSEQ multiplex PCR; TCRdb has only the in-frame clones, and not every one. Of about 110,000 clones listed, roughly four fifths are singletons. The specimen sequenced was peripheral blood. The source of these receptors is a man between 70 and 80 years old with acute or convalescent COVID-19.

This sequence joins TRBV18 and TRBJ2-7, with TRBD2 matching 10 bases. The CDR3 is 15 amino acids. Per the germline V gene, CDR1 is KGHSH and CDR2 is LQKENI. V shed 3 bases and J 2 bases; nucleotides not matched to a gene: 4. CDR3: CASSPGTSDTYEQYF. The CDR3 coding sequence is TGTGCCAGCTCACCGGGGACTAGCGACACCTACGAGCAGTACTTC. The full variable domain, rest sourced from reference TRBV18 and TRBJ2-7, is NAGVMQNPRHLVRRRGQEARLRCSPMKGHSHVYWYRQLPEEGLKFMVYLQKENIIDESGMPKERFSAEFPKEGPSILRIQQVVRGDSAAYFCASSPGTSDTYEQYFGPGTRLTVT.

The rearrangement links TRBV2 to TRBJ1-1, with D possibly being TRBD1 (5 bases). The V gene's germline CDR1 is SNHLY and CDR2 FYNNEI. Trimming removed 8 bases at V and 1 base at J, with 11 bases between. The CDR3 is 13 amino acids. The CDR3, as DNA: TGTGCCAGCGCGGGGGACCGGAACACTGAAGCTTTCTTT. Translated: CASAGDRNTEAFF.

The V call is TRBV24-1, the J call TRBJ2-3; 11 nucleotides agree with TRBD2. This CDR3 contains 20 residues. Unmatched junction bases numbered 17, after V lost 3 bases and J lost 4 bases. Germline assignment: CDR1 KGHDR and CDR2 SFDVKD. The chain's CDR3 is CATSDLAFLAGGEVADTQYF. The CDR3 bases are TGTGCCACCAGTGATCTGGCATTTCTAGCGGGAGGTGAGGTCGCAGATACGCAGTATTTT.

The rearrangement links TRBV5-1 to TRBJ2-1; TRBD1 matches at 7 bases. Germline CDR1 SGHRS, CDR2 YFSETQ. CDR3 length equals 15 residues. V gave up 5 bases and J gave up 0 bases; unmatched junction bases: 5. CDR3 residues: CASSRGGASYNEQFF. In DNA, the CDR3 is TGCGCCAGCAGTAGAGGGGGCGCCTCCTACAATGAGCAGTTCTTC.

CDR3: CASILGGYGYTF. The CDR3 bases are TGTGCCAGCATCCTAGGGGGCTATGGCTACACCTTC. The V and J genes are TRBV12-3 or TRBV12-4 and TRBJ1-2; a weak D match, TRBD1 (6 bases). The CDR3 is 12 amino acids. V was cut by 7 bases and J by 4 bases, with 10 bases left in between.

The J gene is TRBJ1-5, the V gene TRBV24-1; maybe TRBD1 (6 bases). Trimming stripped 2 bases from V and 3 bases from J, with 16 bases between. Germline loops: CDR1 KGHDR, CDR2 SFDVKD. This CDR3 is built from 17 residues. DNA of the CDR3: TGTGCCACCAGTGATTCTACAGGGCAGGGCTACAATCAGCCCCAGCATTTT. Translating gives CATSDSTGQGYNQPQHF.

Here the CDR3 reads CASSSGGAGNTIYF. The CDR3 DNA follows: TGCGCCAGCAGCTCGGGTGGAGCTGGAAACACCATATATTTT. V and J are TRBV5-1 and TRBJ1-3, with unresolved D. The ends were cut back, 3 bases at V and 2 bases at J, with 9 bases in the middle. The germline V gene encodes CDR1 SGHRS and CDR2 YFSETQ. The CDR3 runs 14 residues.

The V call is TRBV5-1, the J call TRBJ1-6, with D maybe TRBD1 (6 bases). Germline lookup yields CDR1 SGHRS and CDR2 YFSETQ. CDR3 length: 15 amino acids. V was trimmed by 3 bases and J by 5 bases, leaving 12 bases between them. CDR3 in DNA: TGCGCCAGCAGCTACCGGGGGGCAGATAATTCACCCCTCCACTTT. The encoded protein is CASSYRGADNSPLHF.

CDR3 sequence reads: CAWSVLGGGGYEQYF. In nucleotides, the CDR3 is TGTGCCTGGAGTGTACTAGGGGGGGGAGGTTACGAGCAGTACTTC. The chain uses TRBV30 and TRBJ2-7, with a weak D call TRBD2 (7 bases). This CDR3 is 15 amino acids long. Trimming took off 0 bases at V and 4 bases at J, with 16 bases between the two ends. Per germline, CDR1 GTSNPN and CDR2 SVGIG (reference sequence).

The CDR3 DNA reads TGCGCCAGCACCTCTAGGGGGACCTACGAGCAGTACTTC. Its protein is CASTSRGTYEQYF. The J gene is TRBJ2-7, the V gene TRBV5-1, with a possible D match to TRBD1 (6 bases). The CDR3 runs to 13 residues. From germline, CDR1 is SGHRS and CDR2 YFSETQ. Trimming removed 6 bases from V and 2 bases from J, with 12 bases in between.

This clone was seen a few times. The rearrangement links TRBV29-1 to TRBJ2-7, with 8 bases matching TRBD1. The CDR3 totals 14 residues. The V gene end was trimmed by 4 bases and the J gene end by 6 bases; junction bases not matched to a gene: 11. Germline V gives CDR1 SQVTM, CDR2 ANQGSEA. This CDR3 reads CSVVVYRGIGEQYF. The CDR3, as DNA: TGCAGCGTTGTGGTCTACAGGGGGATCGGCGAGCAGTACTTC.

The CDR3 sequence: CASSLGHNQETQYF. CDR3 sequence (DNA): TGTGCCAGCAGCTTGGGACACAACCAAGAGACCCAGTACTTC. The chain carries TRBV5-6 and TRBJ2-5; D is undetermined. The CDR3 is 14 residues long. V was trimmed by 0 bases and J by 0 bases, leaving 6 bases between them. Germline V lookup: CDR1 SGHDT, CDR2 YYEEEE.

V usage is TRBV5-4 and J usage is TRBJ2-7; 7 bases align to TRBD2. V lost 2 bases to trimming and J lost 9 bases; unmatched junction nucleotides: 14. CDR3 length: 15 amino acids. Germline CDR1 and CDR2: SGHNT and YYREEE (reference sequence). The CDR3 spells CASSLMGGIGSVQYF. In DNA, the CDR3 is TGTGCCAGCAGCTTAATGGGGGGGATAGGGTCGGTGCAGTACTTC.

The chain recombines TRBV3-1 (or the pseudogene TRBV3-2) with TRBJ2-1; the D is unclear. V was pared by 5 bases and J by 7 bases, with 21 bases between. Per the germline V gene, CDR1 is LGHDT and CDR2 is YNNKEL (reference sequence). The CDR3 consists of 16 residues. As DNA, the CDR3 is TGTGCCAGCAGCACCCGAGGAAGGCACGGTGGGAATGAGCAGTTCTTC. Encoded protein: CASSTRGRHGGNEQFF.

The sample holds a few counts of this clone. V usage is TRBV24-1 and J usage is TRBJ2-6; D unclear. CDR1 and CDR2 from the germline V gene are KGHDR and SFDVKD. Trimming left V 5 bases short and J 2 bases short, with 12 bases between. This CDR3 is built from 16 residues. The CDR3 spells CATSAGLEAGANVLTF. In DNA form, the CDR3 reads TGTGCCACCAGTGCCGGGTTAGAGGCTGGGGCCAACGTCCTGACTTTC.

This clone has a handful of counts. The chain is built from TRBV3-1 (or the pseudogene TRBV3-2) and TRBJ1-2; no firm D call. The CDR3 sequence is 14 residues long. Germline loops: CDR1 LGHDT, CDR2 YNNKEL (reference sequence). V lost 4 bases to trimming and J lost 9 bases, with 18 bases between them. CDR3 bases: TGTGCCAGCAGCCCCCAGTCGAGCGGTAATAGCTACACCTTC. This encodes CASSPQSSGNSYTF.

The V gene is TRBV5-1, the J gene TRBJ2-3, with D possibly being TRBD1 (6 bases). CDR1 and CDR2 (germline): SGHRS, YFSETQ. The CDR3 totals 15 residues. With 4 bases removed from V and 6 bases from J, the gap between germline ends came to 18 bases. The DNA of the CDR3 is TGCGCCAGCAGCCGTGCCGGGACATCATCGGATACGCAGTATTTT. It encodes CASSRAGTSSDTQYF.

This clone came up once. The V and J genes are TRBV27 and TRBJ2-1; 9 positions agree with TRBD2. V lost 8 bases to trimming and J lost 10 bases; unmatched junction nucleotides: 12. In germline, CDR1 is MNHEY, CDR2 SMNVEV (reference sequence). The CDR3 contains 14 residues. The CDR3 reads CASLYRGGALEQFF. CDR3 nucleotides: TGTGCCAGCCTATACCGCGGGGGGGCCCTAGAGCAGTTCTTC.

In this sample, this clone turned up once. The chain is built from TRBV24-1 and TRBJ2-2, with TRBD2 matching over 9 bases. V was clipped by 1 base and J by 3 bases; unmatched bases: 8. Germline loops: CDR1 KGHDR, CDR2 SFDVKD. The CDR3 has 18 amino acids. The CDR3 is CATSDLSSGGTYTGELFF. The CDR3 DNA sequence: TGTGCCACCAGTGATTTATCCAGCGGGGGGACCTACACCGGGGAGCTGTTTTTT.

CDR3 nucleotide sequence: TGTGCCAGCCGTAGTCTTTCAGGGGGTTTCGAAAAACTGTTTTTT. This translates into CASRSLSGGFEKLFF. This chain joins TRBV28 and TRBJ1-4; 7 positions match TRBD1. J gave up 8 bases and V 8 bases, and 14 bases lay outside the gene matches. The CDR3 runs 15 residues. The germline V gene encodes CDR1 MDHEN and CDR2 SYDVKM.

This clone was detected only a few times. This rearrangement joins TRBV5-1 to TRBJ2-5; 7 bases fit TRBD1. With V trimmed by 2 bases and J by 5 bases, 6 bases remained unmatched. The CDR3 contains 14 residues. The V gene's germline CDR1 is SGHRS and CDR2 YFSETQ. Here the CDR3 DNA reads TGCGCCAGCAGCTTCCAGACAGGGCAGGAGACCCAGTACTTC. It translates to CASSFQTGQETQYF. Drawing the rest from reference TRBV5-1 and TRBJ2-5, the complete variable domain is KAGVTQTPRYLIKTRGQQVTLSCSPISGHRSVSWYQQTPGQGLQFLFEYFSETQRNKGNFPGRFSGRQFSNSRSEMNVSTLELGDSALYLCASSFQTGQETQYFGPGTRLLVL.

This clone was observed a few times. The chain links TRBV7-9 to TRBJ1-5; D remains unclear. V gave up 5 bases and J gave up 6 bases, with 17 bases separating them. Germline loops: CDR1 SEHNR, CDR2 FQNEAQ (reference sequence). The CDR3 runs 15 residues. The CDR3: CASSPLGGPSQPQHF. CDR3 in DNA: TGTGCCAGCAGCCCCCTTGGAGGCCCTAGTCAGCCCCAGCATTTT.

The chain is built from TRBV10-1 and TRBJ1-1; no firm D call. The V gene's germline CDR1 is WNHNN and CDR2 SYGVQD (reference sequence). V shed 4 bases and J shed 3 bases, with 9 bases lying between them. The length of the CDR3 is 13 residues. The CDR3, as DNA: TGCGCCAGCAGTGCAGAGGGCTACACTGAAGCTTTCTTT. This codes for CASSAEGYTEAFF.